This T cell receptor (beta chain) originates from a study of blood T cell repertoires in COVID-19. Method: immunoSEQ multiplex PCR; TCRdb's copy keeps in-frame clones and lacks some. This table has around 26,000 clones, approximately 76% appearing once. The clonotype was recovered from a man in his sixties or seventies with acute or convalescent COVID-19. Sample: peripheral blood.

The CDR3 bases are TGTGCCAGCAGCTTAAAGCTAGCGGGGGGCAGCGATACGCAGTATTTT. This encodes CASSLKLAGGSDTQYF. V usage is TRBV7-3 and J usage is TRBJ2-3, with TRBD2 matching 11 bases. CDR3 size: 16 residues. Looked up from germline, CDR1 is SGHTA and CDR2 is FQGTGA. The V segment lost 1 base and the J segment 6 bases; nucleotides outside the gene matches: 6.